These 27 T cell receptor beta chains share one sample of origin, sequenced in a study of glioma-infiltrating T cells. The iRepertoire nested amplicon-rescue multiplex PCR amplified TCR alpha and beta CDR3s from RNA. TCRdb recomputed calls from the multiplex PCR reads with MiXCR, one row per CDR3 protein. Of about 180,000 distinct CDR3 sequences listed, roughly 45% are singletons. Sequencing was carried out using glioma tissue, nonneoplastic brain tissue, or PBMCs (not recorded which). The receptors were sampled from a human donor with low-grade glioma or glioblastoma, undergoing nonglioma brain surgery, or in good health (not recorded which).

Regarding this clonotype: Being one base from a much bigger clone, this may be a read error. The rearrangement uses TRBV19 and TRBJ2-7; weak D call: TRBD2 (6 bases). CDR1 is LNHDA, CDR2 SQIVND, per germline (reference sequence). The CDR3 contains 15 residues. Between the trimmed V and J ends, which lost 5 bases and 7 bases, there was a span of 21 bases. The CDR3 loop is CASSSNPGETQEQYF. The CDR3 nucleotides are TGTGCCAGTAGTTCAAACCCGGGAGAGACACAAGAGCAGTACTTC.

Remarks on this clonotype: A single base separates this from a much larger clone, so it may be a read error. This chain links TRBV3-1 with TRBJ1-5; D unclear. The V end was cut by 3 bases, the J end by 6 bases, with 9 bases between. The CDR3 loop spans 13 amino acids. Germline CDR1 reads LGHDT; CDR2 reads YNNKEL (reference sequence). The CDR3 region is CASSHISGQPQHF. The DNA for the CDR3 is TGTGCCAGCAGCCACATTTCCGGTCAGCCCCAGCATTTT.

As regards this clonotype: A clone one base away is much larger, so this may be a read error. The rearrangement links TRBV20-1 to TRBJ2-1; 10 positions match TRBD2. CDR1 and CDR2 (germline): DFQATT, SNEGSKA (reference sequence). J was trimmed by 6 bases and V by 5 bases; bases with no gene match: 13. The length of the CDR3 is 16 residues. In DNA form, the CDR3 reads TGCAGTGCTTCCCCCCCCTCTAGCGGGAGAAGCAATGAGCAGTTCTTC. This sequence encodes CSASPPSSGRSNEQFF.

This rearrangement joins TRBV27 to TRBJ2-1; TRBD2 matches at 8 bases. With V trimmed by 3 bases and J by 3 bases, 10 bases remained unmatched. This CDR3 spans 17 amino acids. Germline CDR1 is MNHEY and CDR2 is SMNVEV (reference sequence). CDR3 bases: TGTGCCAGCAGTTTTGGGCCCCCGGGGGGGGGCTACAATGAGCAGTTCTTC. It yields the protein CASSFGPPGGGYNEQFF.

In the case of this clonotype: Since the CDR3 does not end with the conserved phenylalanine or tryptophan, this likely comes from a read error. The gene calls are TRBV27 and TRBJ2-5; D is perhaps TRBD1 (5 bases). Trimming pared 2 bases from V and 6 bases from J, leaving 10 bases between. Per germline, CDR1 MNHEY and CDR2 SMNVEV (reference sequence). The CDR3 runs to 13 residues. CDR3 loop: CASSLKRGKTQYL. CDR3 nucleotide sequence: TGTGCCAGCAGTTTAAAAAGGGGAAAGACCCAGTACTTA.

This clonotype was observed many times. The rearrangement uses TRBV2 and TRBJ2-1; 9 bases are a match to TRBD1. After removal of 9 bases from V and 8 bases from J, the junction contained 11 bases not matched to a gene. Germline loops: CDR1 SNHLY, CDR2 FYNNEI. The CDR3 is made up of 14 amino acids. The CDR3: CASVRDRVSDEQFF. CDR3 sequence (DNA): TGTGCCAGTGTTCGGGACAGGGTATCGGATGAGCAGTTCTTC.

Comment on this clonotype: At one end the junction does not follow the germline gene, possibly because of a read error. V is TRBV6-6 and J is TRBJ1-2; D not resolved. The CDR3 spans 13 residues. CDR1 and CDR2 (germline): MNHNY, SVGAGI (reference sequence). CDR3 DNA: TGTGCCGGCAGTTACGTCAGATGGGAAGGCTACACCTTC. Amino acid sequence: CAGSYVRWEGYTF.

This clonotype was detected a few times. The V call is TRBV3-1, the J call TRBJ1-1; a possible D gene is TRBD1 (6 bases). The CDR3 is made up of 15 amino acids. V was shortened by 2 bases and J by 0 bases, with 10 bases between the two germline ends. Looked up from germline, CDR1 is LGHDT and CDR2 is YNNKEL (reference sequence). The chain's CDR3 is CASSQRGTLNTEAFF. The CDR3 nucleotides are TGTGCCAGCAGCCAAAGAGGGACACTGAACACTGAAGCTTTCTTT.

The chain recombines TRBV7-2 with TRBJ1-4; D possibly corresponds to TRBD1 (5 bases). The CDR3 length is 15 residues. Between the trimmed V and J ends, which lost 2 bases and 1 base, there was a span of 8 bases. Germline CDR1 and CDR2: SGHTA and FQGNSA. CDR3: CASSLSRETNEKLFF. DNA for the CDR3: TGTGCCAGCAGCTTATCCAGGGAAACTAATGAAAAACTGTTTTTT.

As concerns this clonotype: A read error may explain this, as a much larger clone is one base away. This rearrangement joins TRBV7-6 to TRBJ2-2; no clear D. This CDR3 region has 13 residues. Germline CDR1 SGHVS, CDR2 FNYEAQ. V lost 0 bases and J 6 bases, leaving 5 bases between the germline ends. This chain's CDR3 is CASSLAVAGELFF. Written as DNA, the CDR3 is TGTGCCAGCAGCTTAGCAGTTGCCGGGGAGCTGTTTTTT.

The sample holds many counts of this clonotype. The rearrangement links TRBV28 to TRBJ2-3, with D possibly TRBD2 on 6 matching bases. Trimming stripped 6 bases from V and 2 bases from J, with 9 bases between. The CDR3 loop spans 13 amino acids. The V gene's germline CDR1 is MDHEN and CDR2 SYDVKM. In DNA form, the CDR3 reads TGTGCCAGCAGCAGGGAGGCCACAGATACGCAGTATTTT. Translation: CASSREATDTQYF.

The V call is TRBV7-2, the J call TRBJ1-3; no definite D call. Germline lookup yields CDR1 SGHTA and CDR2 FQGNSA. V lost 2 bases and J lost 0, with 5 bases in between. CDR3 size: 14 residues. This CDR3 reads CASSLRSSGNTIYF. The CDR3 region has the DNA TGTGCCAGCAGCTTACGAAGCTCTGGAAACACCATATATTTT.

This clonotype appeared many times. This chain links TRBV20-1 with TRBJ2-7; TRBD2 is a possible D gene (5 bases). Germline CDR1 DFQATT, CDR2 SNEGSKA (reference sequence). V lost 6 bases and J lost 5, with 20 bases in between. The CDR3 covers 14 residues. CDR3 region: CSAVSGSTNDEQYF. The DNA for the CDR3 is TGCAGTGCCGTCAGTGGTTCGACTAACGACGAGCAGTACTTC.

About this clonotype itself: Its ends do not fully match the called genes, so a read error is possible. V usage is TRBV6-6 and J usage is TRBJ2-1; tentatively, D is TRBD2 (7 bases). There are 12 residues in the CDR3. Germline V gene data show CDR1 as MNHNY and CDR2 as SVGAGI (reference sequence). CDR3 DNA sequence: TGTGCCAGCAAGCGGGACATCAATGAGCATTTCTTC. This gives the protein CASKRDINEHFF.

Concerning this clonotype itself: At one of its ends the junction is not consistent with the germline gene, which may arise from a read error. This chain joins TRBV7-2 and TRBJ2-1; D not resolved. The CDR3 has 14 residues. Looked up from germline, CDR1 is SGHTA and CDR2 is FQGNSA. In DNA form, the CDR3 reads TGTGCCAGCAGCGATAAGAGGTCCTACAATGAGCGGTTCTTC. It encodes CASSDKRSYNERFF.

The CDR3 here is CASSQEWGATEAFF. CDR3 nucleotide sequence: TGCGCCAGCAGCCAAGAATGGGGAGCCACTGAAGCTTTCTTT. V gene TRBV4-1 combines with J gene TRBJ1-1, with D unclear. CDR1 and CDR2 (germline): MGHRA, YSYEKL. The germline V and J ends were trimmed by 0 bases and 4 bases, with 9 bases remaining between them. The CDR3 spans 14 residues.

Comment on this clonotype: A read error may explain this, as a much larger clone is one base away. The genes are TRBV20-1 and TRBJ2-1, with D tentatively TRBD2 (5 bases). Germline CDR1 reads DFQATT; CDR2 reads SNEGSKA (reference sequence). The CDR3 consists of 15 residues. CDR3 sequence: CGARGRPGEYNEQFF. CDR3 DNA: TGCGGTGCTAGAGGGCGCCCTGGGGAATACAATGAGCAGTTCTTC.

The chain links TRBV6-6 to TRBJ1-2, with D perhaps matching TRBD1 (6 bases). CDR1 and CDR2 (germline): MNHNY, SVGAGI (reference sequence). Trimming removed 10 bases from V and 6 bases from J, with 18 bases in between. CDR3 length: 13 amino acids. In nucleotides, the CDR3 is TGTGCCATCTCCGGGACACCCGACGATGGCTACACCTTC. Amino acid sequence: CAISGTPDDGYTF.

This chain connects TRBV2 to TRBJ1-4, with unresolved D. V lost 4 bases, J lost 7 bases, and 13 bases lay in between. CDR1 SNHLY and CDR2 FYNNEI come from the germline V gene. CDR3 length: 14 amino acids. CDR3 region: CASSGRYLGEKLFF. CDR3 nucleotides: TGTGCCAGCAGTGGGAGATATCTGGGTGAAAAACTGTTTTTT.

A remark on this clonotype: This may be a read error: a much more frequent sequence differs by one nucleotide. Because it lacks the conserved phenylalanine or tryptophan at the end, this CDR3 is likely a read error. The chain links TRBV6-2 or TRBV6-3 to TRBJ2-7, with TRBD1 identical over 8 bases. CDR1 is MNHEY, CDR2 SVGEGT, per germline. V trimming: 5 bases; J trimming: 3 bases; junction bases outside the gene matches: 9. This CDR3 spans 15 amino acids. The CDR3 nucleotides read TGTGCCAGCAGTACCCGGGACAGGACCCACTACGAGCAGTACTTA. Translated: CASSTRDRTHYEQYL.

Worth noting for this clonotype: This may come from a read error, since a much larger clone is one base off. The CDR3 bases are TGTGCCAGCAGGTTGACACAGAACACTGAAGCTTTCTTT. As protein: CASRLTQNTEAFF. The chain has TRBV7-9 and TRBJ1-1; no clear D gene. V shed 6 bases and J shed 1 base, with 9 bases lying between them. Germline V CDR1 and CDR2: SEHNR, FQNEAQ (reference sequence). CDR3 size: 13 residues.

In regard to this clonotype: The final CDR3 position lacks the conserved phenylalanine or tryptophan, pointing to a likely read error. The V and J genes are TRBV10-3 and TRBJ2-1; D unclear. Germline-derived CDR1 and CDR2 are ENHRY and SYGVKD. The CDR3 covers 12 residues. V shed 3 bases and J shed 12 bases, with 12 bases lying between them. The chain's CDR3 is CAISDLSPRQFL. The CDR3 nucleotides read TGTGCCATCAGTGATTTAAGCCCCCGGCAGTTCTTA.

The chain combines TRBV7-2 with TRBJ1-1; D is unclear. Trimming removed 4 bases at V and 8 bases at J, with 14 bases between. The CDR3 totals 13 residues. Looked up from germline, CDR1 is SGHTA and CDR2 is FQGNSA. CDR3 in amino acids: CASSSVHTLEAFF. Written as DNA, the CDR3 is TGTGCCAGCAGCTCGGTACACACGTTAGAAGCTTTCTTT.

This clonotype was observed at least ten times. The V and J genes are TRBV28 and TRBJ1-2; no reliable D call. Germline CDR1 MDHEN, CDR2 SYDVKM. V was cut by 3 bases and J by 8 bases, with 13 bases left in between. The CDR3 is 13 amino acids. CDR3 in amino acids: CASSLGIAGGYTF. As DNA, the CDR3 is TGTGCCAGCAGTTTGGGCATAGCGGGGGGCTACACCTTC.

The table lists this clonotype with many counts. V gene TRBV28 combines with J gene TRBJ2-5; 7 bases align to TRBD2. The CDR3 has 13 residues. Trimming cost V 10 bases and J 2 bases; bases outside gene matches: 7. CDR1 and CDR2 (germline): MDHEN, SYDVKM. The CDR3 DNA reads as TGTGCCATCGAAAAAGCGGGGCAAGAGACCCAGTACTTC. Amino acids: CAIEKAGQETQYF.

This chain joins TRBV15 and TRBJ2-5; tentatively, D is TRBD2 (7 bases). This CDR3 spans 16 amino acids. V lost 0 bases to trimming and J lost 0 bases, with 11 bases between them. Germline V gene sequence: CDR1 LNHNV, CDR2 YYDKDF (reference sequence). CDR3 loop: CATSRDRGGYQETQYF. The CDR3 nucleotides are TGTGCCACCAGCAGAGATAGGGGGGGGTACCAAGAGACCCAGTACTTC.

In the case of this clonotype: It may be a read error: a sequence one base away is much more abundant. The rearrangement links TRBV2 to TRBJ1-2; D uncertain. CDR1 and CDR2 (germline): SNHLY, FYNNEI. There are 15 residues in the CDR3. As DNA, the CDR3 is TGCGCCAGCAGCCCCCGAGAGCTAGCTAACTATGGCTACACCTTC. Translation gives CASSPRELANYGYTF. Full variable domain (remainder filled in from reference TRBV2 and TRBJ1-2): EPEVTQTPSHQVTQMGQEVILRCVPISNHLYFYWYRQILGQKVEFLVSFYNNEISEKSEIFDDQFSVERPDGSNFTLKIRSTKLEDSAMYFCASSPRELANYGYTFGSGTRLTVV.